This T cell receptor beta chain was retrieved from a study of CD8+CD57+ T cells in acquired aplastic anemia. Study as a whole: When averaged, DNA from sorted CD4+ and CD8+ cells came to approximately 3 ug. Healthy donor CD4+ samples were sequenced to a depth that averaged around 11 million reads. Study-wide results and limits: Found in both controls and patients were some 31 CD8+ CDR3 sequences. Patients and controls were not found to differ significantly in CD8+ Simpson's diversity.

Genomic DNA templated the TCR beta VDJ and CDR3 profiling. A single record per CDR3 protein comes from TCRdb applying MiXCR to the reads. Here the sample spans under 200,000 distinct CDR3 sequences, 55% to 75% being singletons. Trimming shortened V by 5 bases and J by 4 bases, and 15 bases separated the two germline ends. The CDR3 extends over 15 amino acids. Germline V CDR1 and CDR2: SGHTA, FQGNSA. Points on this clonotype: The antigen remains undetermined.

This receptor was taken from a human donor in good health. Specimen: sorted CD4+, CD8+, or CD8+CD57+ T cells (not recorded which) from PBMCs. The rearrangement links TRBV7-2 to TRBJ1-5; D gene ambiguous. The CDR3, as DNA: TGTGCCAGCAGCCCGTATCTTAAGGAGAATCAGCCCCAGCATTTT. It translates to CASSPYLKENQPQHF.